One and the same sample provided the 6 T cell receptor beta chains below, sequenced in a study of cytomegalovirus exposure and HLA in healthy donors. PCR amplification relied on 60 Vbeta primers (plus 13 Jbeta primers). Data came from immunoSEQ multiplex PCR; TCRdb stores just in-frame clones and leaves some out. The table records more than 80,000 clones, 65% to 80% of them present only once. The sequenced sample consisted of PBMCs. The source of these receptors is a male donor in good health and CMV-seropositive.

J is TRBJ1-2 and V is TRBV4-3; the D is unclear. V dropped 1 base and J dropped 8 bases, with 11 bases sitting between them. The length of the CDR3 is 13 residues. CDR1 and CDR2 from the germline V gene are LGHNA and YSLEER. The CDR3 DNA reads as TGCGCCAGCAGCCAAGCGGTGTCTCGGGGCTACACCTTC. Translated, it gives CASSQAVSRGYTF.

This clone occurred once. J is TRBJ1-2 and V is TRBV2, with a weak D call TRBD1 (6 bases). Deletions cut 9 bases from V and 4 bases from J, with 15 bases between. The germline gives CDR1 SNHLY, CDR2 FYNNEI. This CDR3 region has 13 residues. The DNA for the CDR3 is TGTGCCAGTCAGGGGACCCAGTCCTATGGCTACACCTTC. This encodes CASQGTQSYGYTF.

This clone is a singleton in its sample. This rearrangement joins TRBV6-5 to TRBJ1-3; D not certain. The CDR3 totals 16 residues. Between the trimmed V and J ends, which lost 0 bases and 0 bases, there was a span of 9 bases. Germline CDR1 and CDR2: MNHEY and SVGAGI. The CDR3 DNA reads TGTGCCAGCAGTTACTCGGGCACCCTCTCTGGAAACACCATATATTTT. Translated, it gives CASSYSGTLSGNTIYF.

The chain is built from TRBV6-5 and TRBJ2-7; TRBD1 matches at 9 bases. This CDR3 is 14 amino acids long. Germline trimming cut 5 bases from V and 4 bases from J; bases unmatched to any gene: 6. Germline CDR1 MNHEY, CDR2 SVGAGI. The CDR3 reads CASSAGTGIYEQYF. The DNA for the CDR3 is TGTGCCAGCAGTGCCGGGACAGGGATTTACGAGCAGTACTTC.

The J gene is TRBJ2-7, the V gene TRBV19; no clear D gene. There are 14 residues in the CDR3. V lost 9 bases and J lost 2, with 17 bases in between. Germline V gene data show CDR1 as LNHDA and CDR2 as SQIVND (reference sequence). The CDR3 spells CASTSSGSTYEQYF. CDR3 in DNA: TGTGCCAGCACTTCATCGGGTTCGACCTACGAGCAGTACTTC. Drawing the rest from reference TRBV19 and TRBJ2-7, the complete variable domain is DGGITQSPKYLFRKEGQNVTLSCEQNLNHDAMYWYRQDPGQGLRLIYYSQIVNDFQKGDIAEGYSVSREKKESFPLTVTSAQKNPTAFYLCASTSSGSTYEQYFGPGTRLTVT.

The chain couples TRBV19 to TRBJ1-1; 7 positions agree with TRBD1. V lost 1 base to trimming and J lost 4 bases; unmatched junction nucleotides: 6. CDR1 is LNHDA, CDR2 SQIVND, per germline (reference sequence). This CDR3 spans 15 amino acids. The CDR3 coding sequence is TGTGCCAGTAGTATAGTAAGACAGGGAGTCACTGAAGCTTTCTTT. Translated, it gives CASSIVRQGVTEAFF.